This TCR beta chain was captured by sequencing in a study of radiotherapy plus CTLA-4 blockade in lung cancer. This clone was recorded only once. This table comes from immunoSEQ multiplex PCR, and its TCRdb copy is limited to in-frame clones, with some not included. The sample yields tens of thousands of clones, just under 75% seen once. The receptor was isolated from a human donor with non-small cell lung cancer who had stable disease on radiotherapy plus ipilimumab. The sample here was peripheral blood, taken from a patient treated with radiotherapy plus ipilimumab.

The CDR3 sequence: CSVGQGVVLKDGYTF. CDR3 nucleotides: TGCAGCGTAGGACAGGGGGTAGTTTTAAAGGATGGCTACACCTTC. The chain has TRBV29-1 and TRBJ1-2; 10 positions match TRBD1. Germline V lookup: CDR1 SQVTM, CDR2 ANQGSEA. V dropped 6 bases and J dropped 6; count of bases not matched to a gene: 13. The CDR3 covers 15 residues.